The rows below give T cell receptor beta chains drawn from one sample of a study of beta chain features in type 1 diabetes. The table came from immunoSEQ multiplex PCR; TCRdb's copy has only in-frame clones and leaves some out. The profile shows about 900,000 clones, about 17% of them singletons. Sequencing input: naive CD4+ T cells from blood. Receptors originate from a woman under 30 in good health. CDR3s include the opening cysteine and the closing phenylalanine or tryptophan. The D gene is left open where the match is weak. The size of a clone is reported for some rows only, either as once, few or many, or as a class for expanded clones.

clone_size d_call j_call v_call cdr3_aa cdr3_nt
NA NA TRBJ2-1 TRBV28 CASIGGLPGEQFF TGTGCCAGCATAGGGGGACTCCCCGGCGAGCAGTTCTTC
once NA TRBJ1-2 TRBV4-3 CASSQETPTKGYYGYTF TGCGCCAGCAGCCAAGAGACGCCGACAAAGGGTTACTATGGCTACACCTTC
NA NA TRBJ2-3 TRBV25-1 CASSEGPPGASRNTQYF TGTGCCAGCAGTGAAGGGCCCCCGGGGGCTAGCAGGAATACGCAGTATTTT
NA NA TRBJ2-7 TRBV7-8 CASNPRTDSYEQYF TGTGCCAGCAACCCACGGACAGACTCCTACGAGCAGTACTTC
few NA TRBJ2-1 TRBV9 CASSLGEPGTTGEQFF TGTGCCAGCAGCCTGGGAGAACCTGGGACTACAGGGGAGCAGTTCTTC
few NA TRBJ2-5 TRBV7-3 CASSHTGVGIETQYF TGTGCCAGCAGCCACACTGGGGTAGGGATTGAGACCCAGTACTTC
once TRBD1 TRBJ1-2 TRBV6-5 CASSWSGTGGRGYTF TGTGCCAGCAGTTGGTCCGGGACAGGGGGCAGAGGCTACACCTTC
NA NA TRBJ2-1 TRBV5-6 CASSLLLKGEQFF TGTGCCAGCAGCTTGTTACTGAAAGGTGAGCAGTTCTTC
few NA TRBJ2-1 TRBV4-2 CASSQAQPVRANEQFF TGTGCCAGCAGCCAGGCGCAGCCCGTTAGAGCCAATGAGCAGTTCTTC
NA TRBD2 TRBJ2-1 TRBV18 CASSPMSGRGNEQFF TGTGCCAGCTCACCAATGAGCGGGAGAGGGAATGAGCAGTTCTTC
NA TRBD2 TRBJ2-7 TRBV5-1 CASSLAAGLADFNYEQYF TGCGCCAGCAGCTTGGCGGCAGGACTAGCGGACTTCAACTACGAGCAGTACTTC
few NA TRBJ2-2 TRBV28 CASSHTYLTGELFF TGTGCCAGCAGCCACACTTACCTCACCGGGGAGCTGTTTTTT
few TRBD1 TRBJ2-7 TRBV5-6 CASSYLDRAYEQYF TGTGCCAGCAGCTACCTGGACAGGGCCTACGAGCAGTACTTC
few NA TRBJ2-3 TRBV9 CASSVELARGTDTQYF TGTGCCAGCAGCGTAGAGCTAGCCCGAGGCACAGATACGCAGTATTTT
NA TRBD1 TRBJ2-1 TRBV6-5 CASSRDREYYNEQFF TGTGCCAGCAGTCGCGACAGGGAATACTACAATGAGCAGTTCTTC
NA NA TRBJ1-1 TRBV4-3 CASSQQGSTEAFF TGCGCCAGCAGCCAACAGGGGTCCACTGAAGCTTTCTTT
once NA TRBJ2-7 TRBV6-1 CASSARDGGSYEQYF TGTGCCAGCAGCGCGAGGGACGGCGGCTCCTACGAGCAGTACTTC